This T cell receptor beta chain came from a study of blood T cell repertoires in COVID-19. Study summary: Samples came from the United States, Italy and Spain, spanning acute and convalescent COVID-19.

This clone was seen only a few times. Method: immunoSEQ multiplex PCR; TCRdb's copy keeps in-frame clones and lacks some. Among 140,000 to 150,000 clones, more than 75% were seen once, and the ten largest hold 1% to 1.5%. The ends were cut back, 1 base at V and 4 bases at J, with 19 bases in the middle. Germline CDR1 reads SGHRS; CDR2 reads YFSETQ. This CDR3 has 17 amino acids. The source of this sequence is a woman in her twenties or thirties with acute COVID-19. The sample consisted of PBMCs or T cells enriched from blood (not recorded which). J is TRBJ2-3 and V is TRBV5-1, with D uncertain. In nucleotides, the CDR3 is TGCGCCAGCAGCTTGAAATTCTCGCTGGCGGTCGCAGATACGCAGTATTTT. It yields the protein CASSLKFSLAVADTQYF.